This T cell receptor (beta chain) was recovered during a study of blood T cell repertoires in COVID-19. At the level of the study: Acute and convalescent COVID-19 samples came from the United States, Italy and Spain. T cells, B-cell-depleted T cells, or PBMCs supplied cDNA or gDNA.

Per the authors' pipeline: Amplification of reference gene primers was used by the study to estimate nucleated cell counts. Profiled with immunoSEQ multiplex PCR; TCRdb holds only in-frame clones, not every one. Clonal size and the V and J genes are those of that table, whereas D and trimming came from the DNA. The data hold 130,000 to 150,000 clones, with about four fifths observed a single time. Germline CDR1 MNHNY, CDR2 SVGAGI (reference sequence). J was trimmed by 5 bases and V by 2 bases; bases with no gene match: 3. The CDR3 length is 14 residues. Sequencing was done on a sample of peripheral blood. This chain links TRBV6-6 with TRBJ2-1, with 7 bases lining up with TRBD2. The receptor was derived from a woman of 80 years or more in a cohort sampled during active or convalescent COVID-19. The CDR3 DNA is TGTGCCAGCAGTTACCTAGCGGAGAACAATGAGCAGTTCTTC. It is translated as CASSYLAENNEQFF.